This T cell receptor beta chain was recovered during a study of blood T cell repertoires in COVID-19. This clone was detected a few times. Sequencing was performed with immunoSEQ multiplex PCR; in TCRdb, only in-frame clones are kept and a portion is missing. Among approximately 110,000 clones listed, approximately 74% were seen once. The V and J ends lost 8 bases and 3 bases respectively, with 10 bases between them. Germline V CDR1 and CDR2: LNHDA, SQIVND (reference sequence). The CDR3 consists of 12 residues. This clonotype was obtained from a man aged 80 or over with COVID-19, enrolled during active disease. The chain employs TRBV19 and TRBJ1-2, with D hard to call. The sample was peripheral blood. For the CDR3, the DNA is TGTGCCAGTCGGTATGGAGACTATGGCTACACCTTC. It is translated as CASRYGDYGYTF.